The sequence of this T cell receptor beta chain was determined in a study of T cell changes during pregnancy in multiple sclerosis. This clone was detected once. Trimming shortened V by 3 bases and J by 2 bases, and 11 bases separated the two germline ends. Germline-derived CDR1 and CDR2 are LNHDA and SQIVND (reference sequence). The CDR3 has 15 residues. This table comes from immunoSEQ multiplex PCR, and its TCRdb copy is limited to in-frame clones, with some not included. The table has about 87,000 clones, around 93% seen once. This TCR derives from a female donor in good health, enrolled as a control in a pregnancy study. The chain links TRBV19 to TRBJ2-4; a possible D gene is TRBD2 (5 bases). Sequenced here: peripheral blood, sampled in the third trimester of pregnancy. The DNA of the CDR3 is TGTGCCAGTAGTATCCCGGCCGGGACCAAAAACATTCAGTACTTC. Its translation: CASSIPAGTKNIQYF.